This TCR beta chain was retrieved from a study of T cell responses to AZD1222 COVID-19 vaccine. Study-wide results and caveats: Targeting of unmutated variant regions was reportedly seen in nearly half of spike-specific TCRs. At baseline, seropositivity was found in only six or seven AZD1222 recipients. Females outnumbered males among donors, who were mostly white British; clonal diversity was possibly underestimated.

Produced via immunoSEQ multiplex PCR; TCRdb's table is partial and in-frame only. This table has around 110,000 clones, about 90% appearing once. To note about this clone: Its antigen is unknown.

Trimming cost V 2 bases and J 0 bases, with 12 bases left between them. Germline CDR1 MNHEY, CDR2 SVGAGI. The CDR3 sequence is 16 residues long. The receptor comes from an adult in good health. The material sequenced was peripheral blood, taken on day 0 of AZD1222 vaccination. The rearrangement uses TRBV6-5 and TRBJ2-3; TRBD1 might be the D (5 bases). The DNA for the CDR3 is TGTGCCAGCAGTTACGGGGCAGGATCAAGCACAGATACGCAGTATTTT. Translation: CASSYGAGSSTDTQYF.